The subject of this entry is one T cell receptor (beta chain). Germline V gives CDR1 LNHDA, CDR2 SQIVND (reference sequence). The ends were cut back, 8 bases at V and 9 bases at J, with 11 bases in the middle. The CDR3 is made up of 11 amino acids. These data originate in a study of Ad26.COV2.S vaccination and SARS-CoV-2 variants. Data came from immunoSEQ multiplex PCR; TCRdb stores just in-frame clones and leaves some out. This sample has approximately 420,000 clones, with roughly 90% found just once. As to treatment: some 20 received Ad26.COV2.S at low or high dose, single or two shots; about 5 received placebo; per-sample allocation not given. After the first vaccine or placebo injection, samples were drawn on day 63. Whoever gave the sample was an adult aged 18-55 years in Boston.

The J gene is TRBJ2-1, the V gene TRBV19; D remains unclear. The sequence derives from a person between 18 and 65 years old who received the Ad26.COV2.S COVID-19 vaccine or a placebo. The input for sequencing was peripheral blood, taken in a trial of Ad26.COV2.S vaccine versus placebo. The chain's CDR3 is CASGAAPEQFF. The CDR3 DNA follows: TGTGCCAGTGGCGCGGCCCCTGAGCAGTTCTTC.